This T cell receptor (beta chain) derives from a study of blood T cell repertoires in COVID-19. The data were produced by immunoSEQ multiplex PCR, yet TCRdb's version contains in-frame clones alone and is incomplete. This table has around 300,000 clones, approximately 90% appearing once. Germline V lookup: CDR1 SGHTS, CDR2 YDEGEE. The V end was cut by 4 bases, the J end by 4 bases, with 10 bases between. The CDR3 is 13 residues long. The V call is TRBV5-8, the J call TRBJ2-3; unclear D gene. The sequence was collected from a woman in her sixties in a cohort exposed to, infected with or recovered from COVID-19 (not recorded which). What was sequenced was PBMCs or T cells enriched from blood (not recorded which). The CDR3 coding sequence is TGTGCCAGCAGCCGGTTAGCCCCAGATACGCAGTATTTT. This translates into CASSRLAPDTQYF.